Below, 25 T cell receptor beta chains from the same sample are listed, as sequenced in a study of blood T cell repertoires in COVID-19. Some clones are missing from TCRdb's copy, which holds only in-frame ones; the method was immunoSEQ multiplex PCR. This sample yields roughly 210,000 clones, of which about 85% are seen a single time; approximately 1.8% belongs to the top ten. The sequencing input was peripheral blood. All receptors come from a man aged 65 to 79 with acute or convalescent COVID-19.

V is TRBV6-5 and J is TRBJ2-7; the D gene is possibly TRBD1 (6 bases). Trimming took off 8 bases at V and 4 bases at J, with 15 bases between the two ends. From germline, CDR1 is MNHEY and CDR2 SVGAGI. The CDR3 consists of 13 residues. The CDR3 DNA follows: TGTGCCAGCCGAGGACAGATGAGTTACGAGCAGTACTTC. As protein: CASRGQMSYEQYF.

The chain employs TRBV20-1 and TRBJ2-7; 8 bases align to TRBD2. From germline, CDR1 is DFQATT and CDR2 SNEGSKA (reference sequence). The V and J ends lost 3 bases and 6 bases, in that order; junction bases with no gene match: 7. The CDR3 has 13 residues. The CDR3 region has the DNA TGCAGTGCTAGTCCCAGCGGGAGTGCCGAGCAGTACTTC. This encodes CSASPSGSAEQYF.

The chain recombines TRBV7-9 with TRBJ2-5; D might be TRBD2 (6 bases). The CDR3 covers 14 residues. V was trimmed by 6 bases and J by 4 bases, leaving 15 bases between them. The germline CDR1 and CDR2 sequences are SEHNR and FQNEAQ (reference sequence). The CDR3 sequence is CASRMGRGGETQYF. The CDR3 DNA reads TGTGCCAGCAGGATGGGACGGGGAGGAGAGACCCAGTACTTC. Full variable domain (rest looked up from reference TRBV7-9 and TRBJ2-5): DTGVSQNPRHKITKRGQNVTFRCDPISEHNRLYWYRQTLGQGPEFLTYFQNEAQLEKSRLLSDRFSAERPKGSFSTLEIQRTEQGDSAMYLCASRMGRGGETQYFGPGTRLLVL.

The genes are TRBV28 and TRBJ2-1; TRBD1 might be the D (6 bases). V dropped 7 bases and J dropped 9 bases, with 13 bases sitting between them. Germline V CDR1 and CDR2: MDHEN, SYDVKM. This CDR3 region has 12 residues. CDR3 nucleotide sequence: TGTGCCAGCACCGAAGGGGGATTTGAGCAGTTCTTC. Translating it yields CASTEGGFEQFF.

V is TRBV28 and J is TRBJ1-1; D not resolved. V dropped 2 bases and J dropped 10 bases, with 11 bases sitting between them. CDR3 length: 12 amino acids. Germline V gene data show CDR1 as MDHEN and CDR2 as SYDVKM. CDR3 bases: TGTGCCAGCAGTTTAGATCCCGGTGGAGCTTTCTTT. Protein product: CASSLDPGGAFF.

This clone was observed a handful of times. The chain employs TRBV5-1 and TRBJ2-1; 7 bases match TRBD1. V was clipped by 3 bases and J by 8 bases; unmatched bases: 11. CDR3 length equals 15 residues. The germline gives CDR1 SGHRS, CDR2 YFSETQ. The CDR3 region is CASSYQNDRDDEQFF. DNA for the CDR3: TGCGCCAGCAGCTACCAAAATGACAGGGACGATGAGCAGTTCTTC.

The chain has TRBV3-1 (or the pseudogene TRBV3-2) and TRBJ2-3, with a possible D match to TRBD2 (6 bases). Germline V gene sequence: CDR1 LGHDT, CDR2 YNNKEL (reference sequence). V lost 0 bases to trimming and J lost 2 bases, with 21 bases between them. This CDR3 region has 19 residues. The CDR3 DNA follows: TGTGCCAGCAGCCAAGAAGGTAGCTCACGGGAGACAGCCACAGATACGCAGTATTTT. Translated: CASSQEGSSRETATDTQYF.

The chain has TRBV27 and TRBJ2-5; 7 bases agree with TRBD1. CDR3 size: 14 residues. V lost 3 bases to trimming and J lost 3 bases; unmatched junction nucleotides: 4. Germline V gene sequence: CDR1 MNHEY, CDR2 SMNVEV (reference sequence). The CDR3: CASSFFGTEETQYF. The CDR3 DNA sequence: TGTGCCAGCAGTTTTTTTGGGACAGAAGAGACCCAGTACTTC.

This sequence joins TRBV2 and TRBJ2-5, with a possible D match to TRBD2 (6 bases). The CDR3 consists of 13 residues. Trimming pared 6 bases from V and 5 bases from J, leaving 13 bases between. Germline CDR1 and CDR2: SNHLY and FYNNEI. The CDR3 protein is CASRGGGAETQYF. Written as DNA, the CDR3 is TGTGCCAGCAGGGGTGGAGGGGCGGAGACCCAGTACTTC. Combining the CDR3 with reference TRBV2 and TRBJ2-5 gives the whole variable domain EPEVTQTPSHQVTQMGQEVILRCVPISNHLYFYWYRQILGQKVEFLVSFYNNEISEKSEIFDDQFSVERPDGSNFTLKIRSTKLEDSAMYFCASRGGGAETQYFGPGTRLLVL.

V gene TRBV29-1 combines with J gene TRBJ2-3, with 8 bases fitting TRBD2. Looked up from germline, CDR1 is SQVTM and CDR2 is ANQGSEA. V lost 7 bases to trimming and J lost 1 base; unmatched junction nucleotides: 13. The CDR3 contains 16 residues. CDR3 coding DNA: TGCAGCGCACGGCGTGGCAGCGGGGGAGGCACAGATACGCAGTATTTT. As protein: CSARRGSGGGTDTQYF.

The chain combines TRBV19 with TRBJ2-1; D unclear. Trimming removed 2 bases from V and 4 bases from J, with 15 bases in between. The germline CDR1 and CDR2 sequences are LNHDA and SQIVND (reference sequence). CDR3 length equals 16 residues. In DNA, the CDR3 is TGTGCCAGTAGTATAAGTCCCAGCGTGATATACAATGAGCAGTTCTTC. Protein sequence: CASSISPSVIYNEQFF.

This rearrangement joins TRBV20-1 to TRBJ2-7; 9 bases agree with TRBD1. The CDR3 has 11 amino acids. CDR1 and CDR2 from the germline V gene are DFQATT and SNEGSKA (reference sequence). V was pared by 5 bases and J by 6 bases, with 2 bases of the junction left unmatched. CDR3 in DNA: TGCAGTGCTCTGACAGGGGGCGAGCAGTACTTC. Translation gives CSALTGGEQYF.

V gene TRBV6-5 combines with J gene TRBJ1-2; D perhaps matches TRBD1 (6 bases). V was shortened by 6 bases and J by 2 bases, with 13 bases between the two germline ends. Germline-derived CDR1 and CDR2 are MNHEY and SVGAGI. This CDR3 comprises 14 residues. The CDR3 sequence: CASRATGSNYGYTF. CDR3 coding DNA: TGTGCCAGCAGAGCCACAGGGTCCAACTATGGCTACACCTTC.

The rearrangement joins TRBV6-5 to TRBJ1-5; 8 bases match TRBD1. The germline V gene has CDR1 MNHEY and CDR2 SVGAGI. Trimming took 6 bases from V and 4 from J; bases not matched to a gene: 5. The CDR3 is 14 residues long. The CDR3 coding sequence is TGTGCCAGCAGGGGGACAGGAGAAAATCAGCCCCAGCATTTT. Protein sequence: CASRGTGENQPQHF.

V usage is TRBV3-1 (or the pseudogene TRBV3-2) and J usage is TRBJ1-2; TRBD1 aligns across 7 bases. The CDR3 sequence is 16 residues long. V gave up 4 bases and J gave up 6 bases; unmatched junction bases: 14. Germline V gene sequence: CDR1 LGHDT, CDR2 YNNKEL (reference sequence). In nucleotides, the CDR3 is TGTGCCAGCAGCCTAAGGGGGCAGGGGAAGGAGGATGGCTACACCTTC. Translated, it gives CASSLRGQGKEDGYTF.

V is TRBV11-2 and J is TRBJ1-1, with D maybe TRBD1 (6 bases). Trimming cost V 2 bases and J 1 base, with 11 bases left between them. There are 15 residues in the CDR3. Germline V gene data show CDR1 as SGHAT and CDR2 as FQNNGV. The CDR3: CASSLQGNKNTEAFF. The CDR3 DNA sequence: TGTGCCAGCAGCTTACAGGGGAATAAGAACACTGAAGCTTTCTTT.

The V call is TRBV7-2, the J call TRBJ2-1; 12 bases align to TRBD2. Losses at the gene ends were 5 bases for V and 3 bases for J; bases not matched to a gene: 5. The CDR3 spans 16 residues. Germline values: CDR1 SGHTA, CDR2 FQGNSA. The CDR3 sequence: CASSPPGLAGYNEQFF. The CDR3, as DNA: TGTGCCAGCAGCCCACCGGGACTAGCGGGCTACAATGAGCAGTTCTTC.

Remarks on this clone: An end of the junction differs from the germline gene, which may be a read error. This sequence joins TRBV3-1 (or the pseudogene TRBV3-2) and TRBJ2-4; TRBD1 aligns across 9 bases. Germline CDR1 LGHDT, CDR2 YNNKEL (reference sequence). The CDR3 length is 12 residues. The CDR3 region is CASSTGTGPRDF. The CDR3 DNA reads TGTGCCAGCAGTACCGGGACAGGGCCTAGGGACTTC.

This sequence joins TRBV6-5 and TRBJ1-2; no reliable D call. The germline CDR1 and CDR2 sequences are MNHEY and SVGAGI. The CDR3 totals 14 residues. The V end lost 0 bases, the J end lost 6 bases, and 11 bases lay between the germline ends. The CDR3 sequence: CASSYSTAGDGYTF. The CDR3 DNA sequence: TGTGCCAGCAGTTACTCGACCGCCGGGGATGGCTACACCTTC.

The rearrangement uses TRBV30 and TRBJ1-6; 8 bases match TRBD1. V lost 3 bases to trimming and J lost 8 bases; unmatched junction nucleotides: 12. Germline CDR1 and CDR2: GTSNPN and SVGIG (reference sequence). The CDR3 runs to 16 residues. DNA of the CDR3: TGTGCCTGGAGAGGAAACAGGGGGTTTAGGGATTCACCCCTCCACTTT. Amino acid sequence: CAWRGNRGFRDSPLHF.

The chain uses TRBV14 and TRBJ1-1; D might be TRBD1 (5 bases). V lost 3 bases to trimming and J lost 5 bases, with 10 bases between them. Germline V gives CDR1 SGHDN, CDR2 FVKESK. The CDR3 extends over 13 amino acids. This CDR3 is CASSHRDGTEAFF. The CDR3 DNA is TGTGCCAGCAGCCACAGGGATGGGACTGAAGCTTTCTTT.

The chain joins TRBV23-1 to TRBJ2-1; D is unresolved. TRBV23-1 is placed among ORFs of uncertain function. Trimming took 0 bases from V and 8 from J, leaving 11 bases between them. The CDR3 is 14 amino acids. The CDR3 coding sequence is TGCGCCAGCAGTCAATCGTCAGTTTTCGATGAGCAGTTCTTC. Translation gives CASSQSSVFDEQFF.

The V gene is TRBV18, the J gene TRBJ2-7, with a possible D match to TRBD2 (6 bases). In germline, CDR1 is KGHSH, CDR2 LQKENI. There are 14 residues in the CDR3. V shed 0 bases and J shed 2 bases, with 8 bases lying between them. The CDR3 sequence is CASSPPGRPYEQYF. The CDR3 nucleotides are TGTGCCAGCTCACCACCCGGGAGACCCTACGAGCAGTACTTC.

This clone was picked up one time. The V and J genes are TRBV7-7 and TRBJ2-7; 7 bases match TRBD1. Germline V gives CDR1 SSHAT, CDR2 FNYEAQ (reference sequence). This CDR3 has 15 residues. V was pared by 5 bases and J by 1 base, with 8 bases of the junction left unmatched. The CDR3 coding sequence is TGTGCCAGCAGCCTAGGACAGGCCGGTTCCTACGAGCAGTACTTC. This gives the protein CASSLGQAGSYEQYF.

This clone qualifies as medium-sized (0.01 to 0.1%). The gene calls are TRBV5-1 and TRBJ2-3, with 7 bases aligning to TRBD1. Germline CDR1 SGHRS, CDR2 YFSETQ. V shed 0 bases, J shed 5 bases, and the junction held 12 bases outside the gene matches. The length of the CDR3 is 17 residues. CDR3 sequence: CASSLGLVEGAEDTQYF. CDR3 coding DNA: TGCGCCAGCAGCTTGGGGTTAGTTGAGGGGGCCGAAGATACGCAGTATTTT.